A single sample is the source of the 3 T cell receptor beta chains below, sequenced in a study of blood T cells in healthy people across ages. The use of a sample-barcoded 5' primer and a J-beta primer mix characterized a second PCR of 7 to 11 cycles. MiXCR was run by TCRdb on the 5' RACE reads, yielding one entry per CDR3 protein. The table has 750,000 to 1,000,000 distinct CDR3 sequences, 25% to 30% seen once. A further study also used this sample, focusing on T cells of mothers and their children.

The sample was blood. The source is a woman aged 40 to 49 in good health.

The sample holds many counts of this clonotype. The CDR3 reads CASTLDLGTYEQYF. CDR3 sequence (DNA): TGTGCCAGCACCCTGGACCTAGGTACCTACGAGCAGTACTTC. V usage is TRBV6-6 and J usage is TRBJ2-7; D is undetermined. The V gene's germline CDR1 is MNHNY and CDR2 SVGAGI (reference sequence). Trimming pared 7 bases from V and 2 bases from J, leaving 15 bases between. The CDR3 covers 14 residues.

This clonotype was detected many times. The chain has TRBV12-3 or TRBV12-4 and TRBJ1-1; D gene unclear. Trimming took off 5 bases at V and 12 bases at J, with 10 bases between the two ends. The CDR3 covers 10 residues. CDR3 loop: CASSQGFPFF. The DNA for the CDR3 is TGTGCCAGCAGTCAAGGGTTCCCTTTCTTT.

This clonotype showed up many times. V usage is TRBV4-1 and J usage is TRBJ2-5; 10 nucleotides agree with TRBD2. Germline V gives CDR1 MGHRA, CDR2 YSYEKL. The length of the CDR3 is 17 residues. J lost 2 bases, V lost 0 bases, and 6 bases had no gene match. The CDR3 is CASSQEGAGGPQETQYF. As DNA, the CDR3 is TGCGCCAGCAGCCAAGAGGGAGCGGGGGGGCCTCAAGAGACCCAGTACTTC.